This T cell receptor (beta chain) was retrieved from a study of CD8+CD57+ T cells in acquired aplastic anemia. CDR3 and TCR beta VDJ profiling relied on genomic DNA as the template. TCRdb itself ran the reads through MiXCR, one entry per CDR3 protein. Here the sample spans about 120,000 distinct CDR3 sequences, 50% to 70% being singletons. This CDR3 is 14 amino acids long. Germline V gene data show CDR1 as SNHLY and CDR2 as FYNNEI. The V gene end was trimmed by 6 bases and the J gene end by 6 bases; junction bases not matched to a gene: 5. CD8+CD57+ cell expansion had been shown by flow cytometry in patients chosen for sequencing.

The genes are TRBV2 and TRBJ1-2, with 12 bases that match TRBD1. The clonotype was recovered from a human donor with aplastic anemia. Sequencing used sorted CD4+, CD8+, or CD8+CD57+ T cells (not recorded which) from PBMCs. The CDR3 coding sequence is TGTGCCAGCAGGACGGGACAGGGGGCGAATGGCTACACCTTC. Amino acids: CASRTGQGANGYTF.